This TCR beta chain was recorded in a study of T cell responses to AZD1222 COVID-19 vaccine. Germline CDR1 and CDR2: LNHDA and SQIVND (reference sequence). V was cut by 6 bases and J by 0 bases, with 12 bases left in between. The CDR3 runs to 15 residues. Worth noting for this clone: No antigen is known for it.

Study results and caveats: Vaccine-associated CD4 TCRs ranged over spike, dominating at 160-218 and 743-854. Repertoires were obtained only post-peak T cell response.

Libraries were prepared by immunoSEQ multiplex PCR; TCRdb keeps only in-frame clonotypes and omits some of them. This sample yields under 200,000 clones, of which approximately 90% are seen a single time; 3.6% belongs to the top ten. The chain is built from TRBV19 and TRBJ1-3; tentative D call: TRBD1 (5 bases). The origin of this receptor is an adult who received the MenACWY meningococcal vaccine as a control. The material was peripheral blood, obtained 28 days after the second dose of the MenACWY control vaccine. This CDR3 is CASRVGVYSGNTIYF. DNA for the CDR3: TGTGCCAGTAGGGTAGGGGTTTACTCTGGAAACACCATATATTTT. The variable domain in full, with the rest retrieved from reference TRBV19 and TRBJ1-3, is DGGITQSPKYLFRKEGQNVTLSCEQNLNHDAMYWYRQDPGQGLRLIYYSQIVNDFQKGDIAEGYSVSREKKESFPLTVTSAQKNPTAFYLCASRVGVYSGNTIYFGEGSWLTVV.